Following are 17 T cell receptor beta chains from one sample sequenced in a study of T-cell reconstitution after alpha-beta-depleted transplantation in children. This sample's TCRbeta library carried unique molecular identifier barcodes. TCRdb used MiXCR to reprocess the PCR reads, holding one entry per CDR3 protein. The sample shows about 640,000 distinct CDR3 sequences, approximately 16% of them seen only once. Sequenced here: PBMCs from the stem cell graft donor, sampled from the stem cell graft. The source is a human donor who donated a stem cell graft to a child with acute myeloid leukemia.

A few counts support this clonotype. The chain employs TRBV20-1 and TRBJ1-1; D unresolved. CDR3 size: 18 residues. Trimming took off 4 bases at V and 0 bases at J, with 24 bases between the two ends. Germline lookup yields CDR1 DFQATT and CDR2 SNEGSKA (reference sequence). In DNA form, the CDR3 reads TGCAGTGCTAACTGGGTATCAAAAGCGGGCCCCATGAACACTGAAGCTTTCTTT. Protein product: CSANWVSKAGPMNTEAFF.

Many counts were recorded for this clonotype. The chain recombines TRBV4-3 with TRBJ2-3; 7 bases fit TRBD1. Per germline, CDR1 LGHNA and CDR2 YSLEER. The CDR3 totals 18 residues. The V and J ends lost 0 bases and 2 bases, in that order; junction bases with no gene match: 11. The CDR3 protein is CASSQDSGWQGVTDTQYF. In DNA, the CDR3 is TGCGCCAGCAGCCAAGATTCGGGTTGGCAGGGGGTCACAGATACGCAGTATTTT.

This clonotype showed up just a few times. The gene calls are TRBV18 and TRBJ2-3; 7 bases fit TRBD2. Looked up from germline, CDR1 is KGHSH and CDR2 is LQKENI. The CDR3 runs to 14 residues. The junction had 7 bases not matched to a gene; V was cut back by 5 bases and J by 5 bases. The chain's CDR3 is CASSMSGARDTQYF. CDR3 nucleotide sequence: TGTGCCAGCTCAATGAGCGGGGCCCGAGATACGCAGTATTTT.

At least ten counts were recorded for this clonotype. V usage is TRBV29-1 and J usage is TRBJ1-1; D unresolved. The CDR3 is made up of 11 amino acids. Germline-derived CDR1 and CDR2 are SQVTM and ANQGSEA. Trimming stripped 3 bases from V and 6 bases from J, with 8 bases between. The CDR3 reads CSVEVGAEAFF. The CDR3 coding sequence is TGCAGCGTTGAGGTCGGGGCTGAAGCTTTCTTT.

This clonotype was recorded many times. The chain employs TRBV20-1 and TRBJ2-3, with 10 bases identical to TRBD2. Trimming took 5 bases from V and 15 from J; bases not matched to a gene: 14. The CDR3 runs to 13 residues. The germline V gene encodes CDR1 DFQATT and CDR2 SNEGSKA (reference sequence). In nucleotides, the CDR3 is TGCAGTGCTTGTAGTATGCTAGCGGGAGAAAACTATTTT. As protein: CSACSMLAGENYF.

The chain joins TRBV6-2 or TRBV6-3 to TRBJ2-7, with 7 bases identical to TRBD1. V trimming: 10 bases; J trimming: 5 bases; junction bases outside the gene matches: 14. The V gene's germline CDR1 is MNHEY and CDR2 SVGEGT. This CDR3 contains 14 residues. CDR3 amino acids: CAILGDSGNHEQYF. CDR3 in DNA: TGTGCCATCCTTGGGGACAGTGGCAACCACGAGCAGTACTTC.

There are a few counts of this clonotype. This chain uses TRBV6-6 with TRBJ2-7; D is ambiguous. The V end lost 4 bases, the J end lost 3 bases, and 10 bases lay between the germline ends. Per the germline V gene, CDR1 is MNHNY and CDR2 is SVGAGI (reference sequence). This CDR3 comprises 13 residues. The CDR3 region is CASSSPPSYEQYF. The CDR3 DNA reads TGTGCCAGCAGTTCCCCCCCGAGCTACGAGCAGTACTTC.

This clonotype occurred many times. This chain links TRBV12-3 or TRBV12-4 with TRBJ1-1, with 9 bases fitting TRBD1. The CDR3 extends over 15 amino acids. V lost 7 bases, J lost 4 bases, and 10 bases stayed unmatched. CDR3 DNA: TGTGCCAGCACGGAGACAGGGGGGTCTAGCACTGAAGCTTTCTTT. The encoded protein is CASTETGGSSTEAFF.

There are many counts of this clonotype. The V call is TRBV20-1, the J call TRBJ2-7; no definite D call. Trimming shortened V by 2 bases and J by 3 bases, and 11 bases separated the two germline ends. The CDR3 extends over 13 amino acids. The V gene's germline CDR1 is DFQATT and CDR2 SNEGSKA (reference sequence). The DNA for the CDR3 is TGCAGTGCTAGACCTCCCGATCTCTACGAGCAGTACTTC. This encodes CSARPPDLYEQYF.

V and J are TRBV14 and TRBJ2-3; TRBD2 matches at 8 bases. Germline assignment: CDR1 SGHDN and CDR2 FVKESK. V lost 2 bases to trimming and J lost 0 bases; unmatched junction nucleotides: 4. This CDR3 contains 16 residues. Here the CDR3 reads CASSQYSGVSTDTQYF. The CDR3 DNA sequence: TGTGCCAGCAGCCAATATAGCGGGGTTAGCACAGATACGCAGTATTTT.

The table lists this clonotype with many counts. The chain employs TRBV20-1 and TRBJ2-7; D might be TRBD1 (5 bases). The CDR3 totals 14 residues. The V end was cut by 0 bases, the J end by 2 bases, with 11 bases between. Germline CDR1 and CDR2: DFQATT and SNEGSKA (reference sequence). CDR3: CSARDQRQTYEQYF. Written as DNA, the CDR3 is TGCAGTGCTAGAGATCAGCGACAGACCTACGAGCAGTACTTC.

This clonotype turned up a few times. The gene calls are TRBV20-1 and TRBJ2-2; 11 bases agree with TRBD1. V was clipped by 0 bases and J by 5 bases; unmatched bases: 5. Germline CDR1 reads DFQATT; CDR2 reads SNEGSKA (reference sequence). The CDR3 sequence is 16 residues long. The CDR3 reads CSARDPGTGGTGELFF. The CDR3 nucleotides are TGCAGTGCTAGAGATCCCGGGACAGGGGGGACCGGGGAGCTGTTTTTT.

The CDR3 reads CASSLGRTTKEGYTF. The DNA for the CDR3 is TGTGCCAGCAGCTTAGGACGGACAACCAAAGAGGGCTACACCTTC. The V gene is TRBV7-9, the J gene TRBJ1-2; the D gene is possibly TRBD1 (5 bases). Germline V CDR1 and CDR2: SEHNR, FQNEAQ (reference sequence). Trimming stripped 1 base from V and 8 bases from J, with 17 bases between. The CDR3 has 15 amino acids.

This clonotype was seen a handful of times. J is TRBJ1-1 and V is TRBV7-9; D gene unclear. The CDR3 spans 15 residues. CDR1 SEHNR and CDR2 FQNEAQ come from the germline V gene (reference sequence). Trimming took 5 bases from V and 2 from J, leaving 15 bases between them. The DNA of the CDR3 is TGTGCCAGCAGCCTTTGGGAGGCTTTAAACACTGAAGCTTTCTTT. Translated, it gives CASSLWEALNTEAFF.

This clonotype showed up just a few times. The chain's CDR3 is CASSQDRTRTQYF. For the CDR3, the DNA is TGTGCCAGCAGCCAAGATCGGACGAGGACGCAGTATTTT. The chain carries TRBV4-2 and TRBJ2-3; D gene unclear. Germline V lookup: CDR1 LGHNA, CDR2 YNFKEQ. The CDR3 is made up of 13 amino acids. The V end was cut by 0 bases, the J end by 9 bases, with 10 bases between.

Many counts were recorded for this clonotype. The chain employs TRBV29-1 and TRBJ2-5; TRBD2 might be the D (5 bases). The CDR3 consists of 12 residues. Trimming left V 5 bases short and J 3 bases short, with 10 bases between. The germline V gene has CDR1 SQVTM and CDR2 ANQGSEA. The DNA of the CDR3 is TGCAGCGTTCACGGGGTGGAAGAGACCCAGTACTTC. Its translation is CSVHGVEETQYF.

There are a few counts of this clonotype. As DNA, the CDR3 is TGCAGTGCTAGACCTGGGACTAGCGGGGGACTCGAGCAGTACTTC. Its protein product is CSARPGTSGGLEQYF. The chain has TRBV20-1 and TRBJ2-7; 14 nucleotides line up with TRBD2. The CDR3 consists of 15 residues. V was pared by 2 bases and J by 6 bases, with 6 bases of the junction left unmatched. Germline V gene lookup returns CDR1 DFQATT and CDR2 SNEGSKA (reference sequence).